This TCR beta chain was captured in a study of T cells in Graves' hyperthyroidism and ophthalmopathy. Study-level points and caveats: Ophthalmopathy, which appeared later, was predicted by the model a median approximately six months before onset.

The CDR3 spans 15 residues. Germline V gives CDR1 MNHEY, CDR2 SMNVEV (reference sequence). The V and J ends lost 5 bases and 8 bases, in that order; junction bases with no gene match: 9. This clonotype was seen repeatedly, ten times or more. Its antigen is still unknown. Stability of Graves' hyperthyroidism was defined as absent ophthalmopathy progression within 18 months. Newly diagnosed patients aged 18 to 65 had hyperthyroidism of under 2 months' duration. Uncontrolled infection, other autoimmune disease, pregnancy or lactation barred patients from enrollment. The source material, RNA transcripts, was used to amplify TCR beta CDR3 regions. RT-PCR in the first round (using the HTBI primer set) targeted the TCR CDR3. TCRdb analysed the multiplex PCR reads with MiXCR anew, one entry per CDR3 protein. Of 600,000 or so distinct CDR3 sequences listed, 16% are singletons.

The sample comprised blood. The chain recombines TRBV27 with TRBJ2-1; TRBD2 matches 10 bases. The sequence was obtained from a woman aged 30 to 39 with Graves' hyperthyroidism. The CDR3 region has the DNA TGTGCCAGCAGTCGCCCAGCGGGAGGGACGGATGAGCAGTTCTTC. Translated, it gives CASSRPAGGTDEQFF.